A selection of T cell receptor beta chains follows, all from one sample in a study of technical replicates of blood from a handful of donors. The protocol was immunoSEQ multiplex PCR, while the TCRdb copy is restricted to in-frame clones and leaves out a portion. The repertoire has around 83,000 clones, 94% of them found once; the top ten carry approximately 0.41%. The sample was T cells isolated from PBMCs. These receptors were obtained from a human donor in good health. Each CDR3 is given with its conserved first and last residue. The D gene is left open where the match is weak. Where a row states a size, it is once, few, many or the class of an expanded clone; other rows omit it.

V gene,D gene,J gene,clone size,CDR3 protein,CDR3 DNA
TRBV19,NA,TRBJ2-7,NA,CASSISGDGYEQYF,TGTGCCAGTAGTATCTCAGGGGACGGCTACGAGCAGTACTTC
TRBV6-7,NA,TRBJ1-4,NA,CASSCAGSPDEKLFF,TGTGCCAGCAGTTGTGCCGGGTCCCCCGACGAAAAACTGTTTTTT
TRBV5-6,TRBD2,TRBJ2-7,NA,CASSFLGLAGAYEQYF,TGTGCCAGCAGCTTCCTAGGACTAGCGGGCGCCTACGAGCAGTACTTC
TRBV6-5,TRBD2,TRBJ2-5,NA,CASSTSGSEETQYF,TGTGCCAGCAGTACTAGCGGGAGCGAAGAGACCCAGTACTTC
TRBV27,TRBD2,TRBJ2-3,once,CASSLSSPGGADTQYF,TGTGCCAGCAGTTTATCTTCTCCGGGAGGTGCAGATACGCAGTATTTT
TRBV15,TRBD1,TRBJ2-1,NA,CATGPHDGQGHEQFF,TGTGCCACCGGACCTCACGACGGACAGGGTCATGAGCAGTTCTTC
TRBV18,TRBD2,TRBJ2-4,NA,CASSPPISGTSIIQYF,TGTGCCAGCTCACCCCCGATCTCCGGGACTAGCATCATTCAGTACTTC
TRBV30,TRBD1,TRBJ1-1,NA,CAWSRDRGTEAFF,TGTGCCTGGAGCAGGGACAGGGGCACTGAAGCTTTCTTT
TRBV7-8,TRBD2,TRBJ2-1,NA,CASSLGLAGDPSSYNEQFF,TGTGCCAGCAGCTTAGGGCTAGCGGGAGACCCTTCCTCCTACAATGAGCAGTTCTTC
TRBV5-1,NA,TRBJ2-5,NA,CASSFAVGGPEETQYF,TGCGCCAGCAGCTTTGCGGTAGGAGGACCTGAAGAGACCCAGTACTTC
TRBV2,TRBD1,TRBJ2-7,NA,CASSTGTGVDEQYF,TGTGCCAGCAGTACCGGGACAGGGGTCGACGAGCAGTACTTC
TRBV13,TRBD1,TRBJ1-1,NA,CASSMDPGQGGEAFF,TGTGCCAGCAGCATGGACCCGGGACAGGGAGGTGAAGCTTTCTTT
TRBV19,NA,TRBJ2-1,NA,CASSSLYNEQFF,TGTGCCAGTAGCTCCCTATACAATGAGCAGTTCTTC
TRBV27,TRBD2,TRBJ2-2,NA,CASSLYGGRQTGELFF,TGTGCCAGCAGTTTATACGGGGGGAGACAAACCGGGGAGCTGTTTTTT
TRBV4-1,TRBD1,TRBJ1-1,NA,CASSQRQGAEAFF,TGCGCCAGCAGCCAAAGACAGGGGGCTGAAGCTTTCTTT
TRBV19,NA,TRBJ2-7,NA,CASSIENSRLSEQYF,TGTGCCAGTAGTATAGAAAACTCCAGACTATCCGAGCAGTACTTC
TRBV7-2,TRBD2,TRBJ2-1,NA,CASSLTSGSESEQFF,TGTGCCAGCAGCTTAACTAGCGGGAGCGAATCGGAGCAGTTCTTC
TRBV28,NA,TRBJ1-2,few,CASSGGDGPYSGYTF,TGTGCCAGCAGCGGCGGGGACGGGCCTTATAGTGGCTACACCTTC
TRBV14,NA,TRBJ2-6,NA,CASSQLVSNPGANVLTF,TGTGCCAGCAGCCAATTGGTCAGTAACCCTGGGGCCAACGTCCTGACTTTC
TRBV9,TRBD1,TRBJ2-1,NA,CASSVEGAYNEQFF,TGTGCCAGCAGCGTAGAGGGGGCATACAATGAGCAGTTCTTC
TRBV28,NA,TRBJ1-5,NA,CASSLLRDNQPQHF,TGTGCCAGCAGCCTTTTACGGGACAATCAGCCCCAGCATTTT
TRBV20-1,TRBD1,TRBJ2-3,NA,CSGTGDYTQYF,TGCAGTGGGACAGGGGATTATACGCAGTATTTT
TRBV19,NA,TRBJ1-1,NA,CASSIVVFTEAFF,TGTGCCAGTAGTATAGTCGTTTTCACTGAAGCTTTCTTT
TRBV7-9,TRBD2,TRBJ2-5,NA,CASSLPKAGVGQETQYF,TGTGCCAGCAGCTTACCTAAAGCGGGAGTGGGCCAAGAGACCCAGTACTTC
TRBV28,NA,TRBJ2-7,NA,CASSVLPGFYEQYF,TGTGCCAGCAGTGTACTACCAGGGTTCTACGAGCAGTACTTC
TRBV5-5,NA,TRBJ1-2,NA,CASSLIGQTHGYTF,TGTGCCAGCAGTTTGATAGGACAGACACATGGCTACACCTTC
TRBV5-4,TRBD1,TRBJ1-1,NA,CASRGEGQAYTEAFF,TGTGCCAGCAGGGGTGAGGGACAGGCGTACACTGAAGCTTTCTTT
TRBV7-3,TRBD2,TRBJ2-7,NA,CASSLQREGLLYEQYF,TGTGCCAGCAGCTTACAACGGGAGGGCCTCCTCTACGAGCAGTACTTC
TRBV5-1,TRBD2,TRBJ2-7,NA,CASSLYGGSLEQYF,TGCGCCAGCAGCTTGTATGGCGGGAGCCTCGAGCAGTACTTC
TRBV7-2,NA,TRBJ1-1,NA,CASSLISSSAFF,TGTGCCAGCAGCTTAATATCGTCGAGCGCTTTCTTT
TRBV27,NA,TRBJ2-1,NA,CASSHPPGEYNEQFF,TGTGCCAGCAGCCATCCCCCAGGGGAGTACAATGAGCAGTTCTTC
TRBV27,TRBD2,TRBJ2-1,NA,CASSGTSGRREQFF,TGTGCCAGCAGTGGAACTAGCGGGAGAAGGGAGCAGTTCTTC
TRBV9,NA,TRBJ1-3,NA,CASSAQTGSGNTIYF,TGTGCCAGCAGCGCTCAAACGGGGAGCGGAAACACCATATATTTT
TRBV2,NA,TRBJ1-5,NA,CASTWGEGLPQHF,TGTGCCAGCACCTGGGGGGAAGGACTGCCCCAGCATTTT
TRBV6-1,TRBD2,TRBJ2-5,once,CASGWTSGRLETQYF,TGTGCCAGCGGATGGACTAGCGGGAGACTAGAGACCCAGTACTTC
TRBV6-6,NA,TRBJ2-1,NA,CASSYSLDEQFF,TGTGCCAGCAGTTACTCGTTAGATGAGCAGTTCTTC
TRBV10-3,NA,TRBJ2-2,NA,CAILGDTGELFF,TGTGCCATTTTAGGGGACACCGGGGAGCTGTTTTTT
TRBV10-3,TRBD2,TRBJ2-7,NA,CAISSTSGTYEQYF,TGTGCCATCAGTAGCACTAGCGGAACCTACGAGCAGTACTTC
TRBV29-1,NA,TRBJ2-1,NA,CSAEKTSSNEQFF,TGCAGCGCTGAGAAGACTAGTAGCAATGAGCAGTTCTTC
TRBV28,NA,TRBJ1-1,NA,CASSRSSISFF,TGTGCCAGCAGCCGTAGTTCTATATCTTTCTTT
TRBV2,NA,TRBJ2-7,NA,CATAGEQYF,TGTGCCACTGCGGGAGAGCAGTACTTC
TRBV7-8,TRBD2,TRBJ2-1,once,CASTKGAGGNEQFF,TGTGCCAGTACCAAGGGAGCGGGAGGAAATGAGCAGTTCTTC